The rows below give T cell receptor beta chains drawn from one sample of a study of blood T cell repertoires in COVID-19. Sequenced by immunoSEQ multiplex PCR; TCRdb stores in-frame clones only, minus some. This repertoire shows 390,000 or so clones, over 75% found once; its top ten account for 8.5% to 12%. Input material: peripheral blood. These receptors were taken from a woman between 25 and 40 years old with COVID-19, enrolled during active disease. Each CDR3 is given without its conserved first and last residue.

j_gene,v_gene,CDR3aa
TRBJ1-1,TRBV28,ASSFPQGVSVNTEAF
TRBJ2-1,TRBV29-1,SSSKAGGPYNEQF
TRBJ2-7,TRBV28,ASSLIVDSYEQY
TRBJ2-7,TRBV4-1,ASSQAPRGREGPREQY
TRBJ2-1,TRBV6-5,ASGTASYNEQF
TRBJ2-7,TRBV2,ASSGLASSYEQY
TRBJ1-6,TRBV6-5,ASRTPGQYNSPLH
TRBJ2-2,TRBV18,ASSPRTSGNTGELF
TRBJ1-5,TRBV6-1,ASSDEEAQH
TRBJ2-2,TRBV19,ASSPRTSTGELF
TRBJ1-4,TRBV5-1,ASSLGRNEKLF
TRBJ1-1,TRBV5-6,ASSLVRYGGAF
TRBJ2-3,TRBV3-1/TRBV3-2,ASSPLGGGTDTQY
TRBJ2-1,TRBV27,ASTPSAYNEQF
TRBJ2-5,TRBV7-3,ASSPGRGGQETQY
TRBJ1-2,TRBV12-3/TRBV12-4,ASSLPGFGYT
TRBJ2-3,TRBV30,AWSVRAGTTDTQY
TRBJ1-2,TRBV6-5,ASSRSGQYYGYT
TRBJ1-1,TRBV2,ASSEQGFTEAF
TRBJ1-2,TRBV6-5,ASRPDRGLGGYT
TRBJ2-7,TRBV6-5,ASSLTTGGYEQY
TRBJ2-3,TRBV5-1,ASIPGGLTDTQY
TRBJ1-1,TRBV18,ASSPQGNTEAF
TRBJ2-7,TRBV27,ASSRDRDSYEQY
TRBJ1-1,TRBV6-5,ASINTLNTEAF
TRBJ2-2,TRBV7-2,ASSYRQGGGELF
TRBJ2-5,TRBV6-6,ASISGETQY
TRBJ2-1,TRBV6-2/TRBV6-3,ASSYSLTGETYNEQF
TRBJ2-5,TRBV18,ASSAQPGQGGETQY
TRBJ1-1,TRBV11-2,ASSQNTEAF
TRBJ2-1,TRBV7-2,ASSPTSGRLDEQF
TRBJ2-7,TRBV7-6,ASSLATGPISYEQY
TRBJ1-2,TRBV12-3/TRBV12-4,ASRKTGGYGYT
TRBJ1-1,TRBV7-2,ASSLARGGTEAF
TRBJ2-7,TRBV15,ATSLARGAAYEQY
TRBJ2-7,TRBV28,ASSFPIGTSTYEQY
TRBJ1-2,TRBV4-1,ASSQDGLGVVYGYT
TRBJ2-2,TRBV9,ASSVASNTGELF
TRBJ1-1,TRBV28,ASSRFPGGLTEAF
TRBJ1-2,TRBV7-9,ASSLGGGGLISHGYT
TRBJ2-3,TRBV4-1,ASSQEGGSADTQY
TRBJ2-3,TRBV3-1/TRBV3-2,ASSAIAGVADTQY
TRBJ2-7,TRBV6-5,AVRQDSYEQY
TRBJ2-2,TRBV5-4,ASSLDRQTGELF
TRBJ2-5,TRBV6-1,ASSEILAGGGETQY